One and the same sample provided the 7 T cell receptor beta chains below, sequenced in a study of blood T cell repertoires in COVID-19. Generated by immunoSEQ multiplex PCR, the TCRdb table keeps only in-frame clones and is missing some. The sample lists some 300,000 clones; more than 75% were seen once. The sample consisted of PBMCs or T cells enriched from blood (not recorded which). All receptors come from a woman in her 30s who had recovered from COVID-19.

This sequence joins TRBV3-1 (or the pseudogene TRBV3-2) and TRBJ1-2; D is perhaps TRBD1 (5 bases). V was pared by 0 bases and J by 3 bases, with 8 bases between. The CDR3 is made up of 14 amino acids. Germline assignment: CDR1 LGHDT and CDR2 YNNKEL (reference sequence). This chain's CDR3 is CASSQDGGDYGYTF. CDR3 coding DNA: TGTGCCAGCAGCCAAGACGGGGGGGACTATGGCTACACCTTC.

This chain joins TRBV5-1 and TRBJ2-1, with D possibly matching TRBD1 (6 bases). Deletions cut 2 bases from V and 0 bases from J, with 15 bases between. The CDR3 extends over 17 amino acids. Germline V gene sequence: CDR1 SGHRS, CDR2 YFSETQ. CDR3 DNA: TGCGCCAGCAGCTTCGACGGACAGCCCAGCTCCTACAATGAGCAGTTCTTC. Translated: CASSFDGQPSSYNEQFF.

CDR3 loop: CASSKAGAGANVLTF. CDR3 coding DNA: TGTGCCAGTAGTAAGGCGGGTGCTGGGGCCAACGTCCTGACTTTC. The V and J genes are TRBV19 and TRBJ2-6; possibly TRBD2 for D (5 bases). V dropped 4 bases and J dropped 2 bases, with 9 bases sitting between them. The CDR3 length is 15 residues. The germline V gene has CDR1 LNHDA and CDR2 SQIVND (reference sequence). The full variable domain, rest sourced from reference TRBV19 and TRBJ2-6, is DGGITQSPKYLFRKEGQNVTLSCEQNLNHDAMYWYRQDPGQGLRLIYYSQIVNDFQKGDIAEGYSVSREKKESFPLTVTSAQKNPTAFYLCASSKAGAGANVLTFGAGSRLTVL.

The chain is built from TRBV5-6 and TRBJ1-4; perhaps TRBD1 as D (6 bases). Germline V lookup: CDR1 SGHDT, CDR2 YYEEEE. CDR3 size: 14 residues. Trimming removed 0 bases at V and 6 bases at J, with 9 bases between. The CDR3 sequence: CASSLGGPHEKLFF. The CDR3 DNA reads TGTGCCAGCAGCTTGGGGGGGCCCCATGAAAAACTGTTTTTT.

The gene calls are TRBV19 and TRBJ2-2, with 11 bases fitting TRBD2. The CDR3 has 16 residues. The junction had 7 bases not matched to a gene; V was cut back by 5 bases and J by 5 bases. Germline V lookup: CDR1 LNHDA, CDR2 SQIVND (reference sequence). The CDR3 sequence: CASSVIAGGLTGELFF. CDR3 bases: TGTGCCAGTAGTGTCATAGCGGGGGGGCTTACCGGGGAGCTGTTTTTT.

The chain is built from TRBV28 and TRBJ1-5; 7 nucleotides line up with TRBD1. Trimming cost V 1 base and J 5 bases; bases outside gene matches: 8. CDR1 is MDHEN and CDR2 is SYDVKM in the germline V gene. This CDR3 spans 16 amino acids. Here the CDR3 reads CASSLSGRGSHQPQHF. The CDR3 nucleotides read TGTGCCAGCAGTTTATCGGGCAGGGGGTCTCATCAGCCCCAGCATTTT.

The rearrangement joins TRBV20-1 to TRBJ2-1; D call uncertain. With 2 bases removed from V and 9 bases from J, the gap between germline ends came to 8 bases. The CDR3 is 11 residues long. Germline V CDR1 and CDR2: DFQATT, SNEGSKA (reference sequence). CDR3 amino acids: CSARQNSEQFF. CDR3 in DNA: TGCAGTGCTAGACAAAATAGTGAGCAGTTCTTC.